This T cell receptor beta chain was captured in a study of metastatic and nonmetastatic thyroid tumors. TCRdb called clones again from the PCR reads with MiXCR. The table includes about 40,000 clones, approximately 10% detected once. Germline-derived CDR1 and CDR2 are SGDLS and YYNGEE. The CDR3 consists of 15 residues. The trim removed 4 bases at V and 9 bases at J, leaving 12 bases unmatched. Not a single patient had been given any form of treatment at any point before undergoing thyroid surgery. Sequences were obtained from blood. The chain recombines TRBV9 with TRBJ2-1; the match to TRBD2 covers 8 bases. The sequence derives from a female donor with papillary thyroid cancer or a benign thyroid nodule (not recorded which). Some clones in this sample may be carry-over from other donors' samples. Written as DNA, the CDR3 is TGTGCCAGCAGCTCACTGGGACTAGGTATCCGTGAGCAGTTCTTC. Protein: CASSSLGLGIREQFF.